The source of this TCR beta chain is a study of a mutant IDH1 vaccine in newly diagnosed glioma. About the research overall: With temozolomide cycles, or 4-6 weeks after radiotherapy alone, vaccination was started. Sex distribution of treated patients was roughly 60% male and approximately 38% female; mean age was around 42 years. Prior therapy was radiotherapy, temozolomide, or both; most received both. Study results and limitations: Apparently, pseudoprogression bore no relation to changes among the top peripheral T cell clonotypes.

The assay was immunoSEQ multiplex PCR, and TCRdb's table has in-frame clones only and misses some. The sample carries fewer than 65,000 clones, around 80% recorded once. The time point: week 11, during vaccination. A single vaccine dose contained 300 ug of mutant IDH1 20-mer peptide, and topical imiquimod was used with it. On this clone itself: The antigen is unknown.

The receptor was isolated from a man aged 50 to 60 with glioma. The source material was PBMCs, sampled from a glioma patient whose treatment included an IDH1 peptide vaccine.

CDR3 amino acids: CASRGRRTGELFF. The CDR3 DNA is TGTGCCAGCAGGGGGCGCAGGACCGGGGAGCTGTTTTTT. This chain joins TRBV5-6 and TRBJ2-2, with D possibly TRBD1 on 5 matching bases. This CDR3 has 13 amino acids. Germline CDR1 reads SGHDT; CDR2 reads YYEEEE. Trimming stripped 5 bases from V and 5 bases from J, with 10 bases between.